A selection of T cell receptor beta chains follows, all from one sample in a study of Graves' ophthalmopathy and Graves' hyperthyroidism. TCRdb recomputed calls from the multiplex PCR reads with MiXCR, one row per CDR3 protein. This repertoire shows about 160,000 distinct CDR3 sequences, 30% to 45% found once; its top ten account for around 5.8%. The sequencing sample was made of peripheral blood. The receptors shown here come from a woman between 40 and 55 years old with Graves' ophthalmopathy. Both conserved end residues are part of each CDR3. The D gene is left open where the match is weak. A row's size may be missing; if present it is once, few, many or a size class.

CDR3 protein | CDR3 DNA | CDR3 length | V gene | clone size | D gene | J gene
CASSSIRDSQETQYF | TGTGCCAGCAGCTCGATACGGGACAGCCAAGAGACCCAGTACTTC | 15 | TRBV11-3 | once | TRBD1 | TRBJ2-5
CSARGLNTEAFF | TGCAGTGCTAGGGGGCTGAACACTGAAGCTTTCTTT | 12 | TRBV20-1 | - | - | TRBJ1-1
CAISDLRPGLGGSPLHF | TGTGCCATCAGTGACTTAAGACCGGGCTTAGGAGGTTCACCCCTCCACTTT | 17 | TRBV10-3 | many | - | TRBJ1-6
CASSHGIDRGNSPLHF | TGCGCCAGCAGCCATGGGATCGACAGGGGAAATTCACCCCTCCACTTT | 16 | TRBV4-1 | many | TRBD1 | TRBJ1-6
CASSFREYSNQPQHF | TGTGCCAGCAGTTTCCGGGAATATAGCAATCAGCCCCAGCATTTT | 15 | TRBV12-3/TRBV12-4 | once | - | TRBJ1-5
CASSLGTTGFLYEQYF | TGTGCCAGCAGTTTAGGGACCACAGGGTTCCTGTACGAGCAGTACTTC | 16 | TRBV12-3/TRBV12-4 | many | - | TRBJ2-7
CASSPGQNSYEQYF | TGTGCCAGCAGTCCGGGACAGAACTCCTACGAGCAGTACTTC | 14 | TRBV27 | - | TRBD1 | TRBJ2-7
CASGFRPYEQYF | TGTGCCAGCGGGTTCCGCCCCTACGAGCAGTACTTC | 12 | TRBV12-3/TRBV12-4 | - | - | TRBJ2-7
CSARVGVITSPLHF | TGCAGTGCTAGGGTCGGGGTCATTACTTCACCCCTCCACTTT | 14 | TRBV20-1 | many | - | TRBJ1-6
CASSYGGSQNGELFF | TGTGCCAGCAGTTACGGCGGGAGTCAGAACGGGGAGCTGTTTTTT | 15 | TRBV12-3/TRBV12-4 | - | TRBD2 | TRBJ2-2
CASSTAGSVGTQPQHF | TGTGCCAGCAGCACCGCTGGGTCAGTCGGGACGCAGCCCCAGCATTTT | 16 | TRBV28 | - | - | TRBJ1-5
CASSFHVLPLGSYEQYF | TGTGCCAGCAGTTTCCACGTCCTGCCCTTGGGCTCCTACGAGCAGTACTTC | 17 | TRBV6-5 | - | - | TRBJ2-7
CATSDKIPGQGWETQYF | TGTGCCACCAGTGATAAGATCCCGGGACAGGGGTGGGAGACCCAGTACTTC | 17 | TRBV24-1 | - | TRBD1 | TRBJ2-5
CASNRDRGTYEQYF | TGTGCCAGCAATCGGGACAGAGGTACCTACGAGCAGTACTTC | 14 | TRBV12-3/TRBV12-4 | many | TRBD1 | TRBJ2-7
CASSEYRGYDSPLHF | TGTGCCAGCAGTGAATATCGAGGGTATGATTCACCCCTCCACTTT | 15 | TRBV6-1 | - | - | TRBJ1-6
CASSRGQVTQYF | TGTGCCAGCAGCCGAGGGCAGGTTACGCAGTATTTT | 12 | TRBV11-2 | many | - | TRBJ2-3
CASTRQYSNQPQHF | TGTGCCAGCACGCGACAGTATAGCAATCAGCCCCAGCATTTT | 14 | TRBV6-5 | many | - | TRBJ1-5
CASEVRSNQPQHF | TGTGCCAGCGAGGTTCGTAGCAATCAGCCCCAGCATTTT | 13 | TRBV6-5 | many | - | TRBJ1-5
CAWSEGVTEAFF | TGTGCCTGGAGTGAAGGGGTGACTGAAGCTTTCTTT | 12 | TRBV30 | many | - | TRBJ1-1
CASSLAAGSNQPQHF | TGTGCCAGCAGCTTAGCTGCAGGTAGCAATCAGCCCCAGCATTTT | 15 | TRBV7-2 | many | - | TRBJ1-5
CASSLGQDNQPQHF | TGCGCCAGCAGCTTGGGACAGGACAATCAGCCCCAGCATTTT | 14 | TRBV5-1 | many | - | TRBJ1-5
CASSAQGSPNQPQHF | TGTGCCAGCAGTGCACAGGGATCCCCCAATCAGCCCCAGCATTTT | 15 | TRBV28 | - | - | TRBJ1-5
CASSYSQLTGNNQPQHF | TGTGCCAGCAGTTACTCGCAACTGACAGGTAACAATCAGCCCCAGCATTTT | 17 | TRBV6-5 | - | - | TRBJ1-5
CASSLAGYEDYGYTF | TGCGCCAGCAGCTTGGCCGGGTACGAAGACTATGGCTACACCTTC | 15 | TRBV5-1 | many | - | TRBJ1-2
CATSHRSNYGYTF | TGTGCCACCAGCCACAGGTCTAACTATGGCTACACCTTC | 13 | TRBV15 | - | - | TRBJ1-2
CASSYEIGTAGFPTF | TGTGCCAGCAGTTACGAGATTGGGACGGCCGGATTTCCCACCTTC | 15 | TRBV6-5 | many | - | TRBJ1-2
CATSPTGTGVYEQYF | TGTGCCACCAGTCCGACCGGGACAGGGGTGTACGAGCAGTACTTC | 15 | TRBV24-1 | many | TRBD1 | TRBJ2-7
CASSLPGGAGELFF | TGTGCCAGCAGTTTGCCTGGGGGGGCCGGGGAGCTGTTTTTT | 14 | TRBV28 | medium-sized | TRBD2 | TRBJ2-2
CATSNHYGYTF | TGTGCCACCAGCAACCACTATGGCTACACCTTC | 11 | TRBV15 | many | - | TRBJ1-2
CASSYRGVETEAFF | TGTGCCAGCAGTTACAGAGGGGTTGAGACTGAAGCTTTCTTT | 14 | TRBV6-5 | many | - | TRBJ1-1
CASSFWGGYTEAFF | TGTGCCAGCAGTTTCTGGGGGGGGTACACTGAAGCTTTCTTT | 14 | TRBV27 | many | - | TRBJ1-1
CASSIEGWAGRTPLHF | TGTGCCAGTAGTATTGAAGGTTGGGCTGGTCGGACACCCCTCCACTTT | 16 | TRBV19 | many | - | TRBJ1-6
CASTGGGYGYTF | TGTGCCAGCACAGGGGGCGGCTATGGCTACACCTTC | 12 | TRBV12-3/TRBV12-4 | - | TRBD1 | TRBJ1-2
CAWSGTGTGRGNTIYF | TGTGCCTGGAGTGGGACCGGGACAGGGCGCGGAAACACCATATATTTT | 16 | TRBV30 | many | TRBD1 | TRBJ1-3
CASSLEGDEQYF | TGCGCCAGCAGCTTGGAGGGCGACGAGCAGTACTTC | 12 | TRBV5-1 | many | - | TRBJ2-7
CASSLRAGLWAFF | TGTGCCAGCAGTTTACGTGCGGGGCTGTGGGCTTTCTTT | 13 | TRBV28 | many | - | TRBJ1-1
CASSVVAKGAEAFF | TGTGCCAGCAGCGTAGTGGCAAAGGGTGCTGAAGCTTTCTTT | 14 | TRBV9 | many | - | TRBJ1-1
CAWSRTSGSINEQYF | TGTGCCTGGAGTCGGACTAGCGGGAGTATCAACGAGCAGTACTTC | 15 | TRBV30 | many | TRBD2 | TRBJ2-7
CASSFRDFNQPQHF | TGTGCCAGCAGTTTTCGGGACTTCAATCAGCCCCAGCATTTT | 14 | TRBV28 | - | - | TRBJ1-5
CASSYSIRGYEQYF | TGTGCCAGCAGTTACTCGATCCGTGGGTACGAGCAGTACTTC | 14 | TRBV6-5 | few | - | TRBJ2-7
CSAEGRSTAEAFF | TGCAGTGCAGAGGGGAGAAGTACCGCTGAAGCTTTCTTT | 13 | TRBV20-1 | many | - | TRBJ1-1
CASSWEGRGSPLHF | TGTGCCAGCAGCTGGGAGGGGCGCGGGTCACCCCTCCACTTT | 14 | TRBV11-1 | - | - | TRBJ1-6